A single sample is the source of the 3 T cell receptor beta chains below, sequenced in a study of CD8+ T cells in alopecia areata. Reverse transcription of extracted RNA yielded cDNA, which provided the sequencing template. Profiled with immunoSEQ multiplex PCR; TCRdb holds only in-frame clones, not every one. The profile shows more than 90,000 clones, around 53% of them singletons. The treatment was: oral pan-JAK inhibitor, 5-10 mg twice daily. Specimen: CD8+ T cells sorted from blood, collected at week 24, from a patient treated with tofacitinib. The receptors here all came from a human donor with alopecia areata.

This clone was recorded a few times. The chain carries TRBV29-1 and TRBJ2-2; D ambiguous. Germline V gene lookup returns CDR1 SQVTM and CDR2 ANQGSEA. With 0 bases removed from V and 0 bases from J, the gap between germline ends came to 5 bases. The CDR3 consists of 14 residues. The CDR3 loop is CSVEDGTNTGELFF. The CDR3 DNA reads TGCAGCGTTGAAGATGGGACGAACACCGGGGAGCTGTTTTTT.

The rearrangement joins TRBV30 to TRBJ2-7, with D possibly being TRBD1 (5 bases). Germline CDR1 reads GTSNPN; CDR2 reads SVGIG (reference sequence). There are 13 residues in the CDR3. V shed 0 bases and J shed 3 bases, with 9 bases lying between them. The CDR3 sequence: CAWSVAGYYEQYF. The CDR3 coding sequence is TGTGCCTGGAGTGTGGCAGGGTACTACGAGCAGTACTTC.

On this clone itself: Distinct nucleotide sequences in the sample also encode this CDR3. The CDR3 region is CSVEGSGQTTGELFF. The CDR3 region has the DNA TGCAGCGTTGAAGGTTCGGGACAAACCACCGGGGAGCTGTTTTTT. The chain couples TRBV29-1 to TRBJ2-2; a weak D match, TRBD1 (6 bases). Trimming removed 1 base from V and 4 bases from J, with 13 bases in between. The CDR3 loop spans 15 amino acids. The germline CDR1 and CDR2 sequences are SQVTM and ANQGSEA.